This entry is about one T cell receptor beta chain. CDR3 length: 16 amino acids. Germline lookup yields CDR1 SGHDT and CDR2 YYEEEE. Trimming took 0 bases from V and 3 from J, leaving 16 bases between them. TCRdb's copy holds only in-frame clones and misses some; the assay was immunoSEQ multiplex PCR. In the table there are approximately 51,000 clones, 75% to 90% of which are singletons. This entry is derived from a study of PD-L1 blockade in urothelial cancer. This sequence was found in a man aged 60 to 69 with urothelial cancer. The sample was PBMCs, taken around atezolizumab (anti-PD-L1) treatment. The chain is built from TRBV5-6 and TRBJ2-7; D perhaps matches TRBD2 (5 bases). CDR3 DNA sequence: TGTGCCAGCAGCTTGGTACTACCGGGGAGCGTCTACGAGCAGTACTTC. Its protein is CASSLVLPGSVYEQYF.